The T cell receptor (beta chain) described here comes from a study of yellow fever vaccine responses in identical twins. Study-wide points: After vaccination, twins' T cell response reportedly seemed partly convergent, partly personalized.

V was clipped by 9 bases and J by 0 bases, with 14 bases between them. CDR1 is SNHLY and CDR2 is FYNNEI in the germline V gene. The CDR3 consists of 15 residues. With respect to this clonotype: As yet, its antigen is unknown.

TCRdb called the RT-PCR reads again in MiXCR, with one record for every CDR3 protein. The sample has approximately 20,000 distinct CDR3 sequences; approximately 72% are singletons. The source was T cells from blood (PBMCs), unsorted or a sorted subset (not recorded which), collected before or after yellow fever vaccination (not recorded which). V usage is TRBV2 and J usage is TRBJ2-2, with D unclear. This clonotype was obtained from a woman aged 18-29 years who received the yellow fever vaccine. CDR3 region: CASLPKLTNTGELFF. The CDR3 coding sequence is TGTGCCAGTCTACCCAAACTAACGAACACCGGGGAGCTGTTTTTT.